The clone carrying this T cell receptor (beta chain) was found a few times. The antigen is undetermined. These data come from a study of T cell repertoires in cytomegalovirus infection. Turning to the study itself: Public TCR beta signatures marked donors with CMV infection and the matching HLA.

Each CDR3 protein is one row after TCRdb ran MiXCR on the reads. The sample contains around 740,000 distinct CDR3 sequences, approximately 34% of which appear only once. Notes on the study in general: The ex vivo response was dominated by HLA-C-restricted CMV-specific TCR beta clonotypes.

The CDR3 is 16 amino acids. With V trimmed by 7 bases and J by 0 bases, 8 bases remained unmatched. This chain joins TRBV12-3 or TRBV12-4 and TRBJ2-1; 8 bases are a match to TRBD2. The sample was PBMCs. The source is a human donor in good health (CMV status not recorded). Some clones in this sample may be carry-over from other donors' samples. The CDR3 DNA sequence: TGTGCCAGCACCCTTAGCGGGGCTATCTCCTACAATGAGCAGTTCTTC. Protein: CASTLSGAISYNEQFF.